Below, 29 T cell receptor beta chains from the same sample are listed, as sequenced in a study of cytomegalovirus exposure and HLA in healthy donors. 13 Jbeta primers and 60 Vbeta primers were used for the PCR. The assay was immunoSEQ multiplex PCR, and TCRdb's table has in-frame clones only and misses some. The sample records some 180,000 clones, 75% to 85% being singletons. The source material was PBMCs. All receptors come from a man between 18 and 35 years old in good health and CMV-seronegative.

The J gene is TRBJ1-1, the V gene TRBV20-1; the D is unclear. Germline loops: CDR1 DFQATT, CDR2 SNEGSKA (reference sequence). CDR3 length equals 11 residues. CDR3 loop: CRAFVNTEAFF. CDR3 in DNA: TGCAGGGCCTTCGTGAACACTGAAGCTTTCTTT.

Comments on this clone: A junction boundary mismatches the germline segment, possibly from a read error. The same CDR3 is also encoded by other DNA sequences in this sample. The V gene is TRBV4-3, the J gene TRBJ1-4; perhaps TRBD1 as D (6 bases). Germline V gives CDR1 LGHNA, CDR2 YSLEER. The CDR3 loop spans 16 amino acids. CDR3 nucleotide sequence: TGCGCCAGTAGCCAACTATTACAGGGACCTAATGAAAAACTGTTTTTT. It yields the protein CASSQLLQGPNEKLFF.

The chain uses TRBV4-3 and TRBJ1-2; D is uncertain. Trimming cost V 0 bases and J 4 bases, with 9 bases left between them. Looked up from germline, CDR1 is LGHNA and CDR2 is YSLEER. CDR3 size: 14 residues. CDR3 sequence reads: CASSQDRAGYGYTF. The CDR3 DNA reads TGCGCCAGCAGCCAAGATCGAGCGGGCTATGGCTACACCTTC.

In this sample, this clone turned up a few times. CDR3 coding DNA: TGTGCCAGCAGTATCCAGACTACCCGATACTTC. Encoded protein: CASSIQTTRYF. The rearrangement links TRBV2 to TRBJ2-5, with a possible D match to TRBD2 (5 bases). The V end lost 5 bases, the J end lost 14 bases, and 15 bases lay between the germline ends. Germline values: CDR1 SNHLY, CDR2 FYNNEI. This CDR3 has 11 amino acids.

This chain joins TRBV9 and TRBJ1-1; possible D gene TRBD1, 5 bases. Germline V CDR1 and CDR2: SGDLS, YYNGEE. This CDR3 contains 13 residues. The V end was cut by 0 bases, the J end by 4 bases, with 7 bases between. This chain's CDR3 is CASSVGRGTEAFF. CDR3 DNA sequence: TGTGCCAGCAGCGTAGGGAGGGGCACTGAAGCTTTCTTT.

This chain connects TRBV6-6 to TRBJ1-5; perhaps TRBD1 as D (6 bases). The CDR3 has 15 residues. Trimming cost V 5 bases and J 6 bases, with 17 bases left between them. Germline CDR1 and CDR2: MNHNY and SVGAGI (reference sequence). Here the CDR3 DNA reads TGTGCCAGCAGTCAGATACGACAGGAAGGTCAGCCCCAGCATTTT. Translated, it gives CASSQIRQEGQPQHF.

The V and J genes are TRBV7-9 and TRBJ1-3, with 8 bases aligning to TRBD1. Per germline, CDR1 SEHNR and CDR2 FQNEAQ (reference sequence). V was pared by 2 bases and J by 2 bases, with 2 bases of the junction left unmatched. The CDR3 is 15 residues long. In DNA, the CDR3 is TGTGCCAGCAGCTTACGGACAGGGCCTGGAAACACCATATATTTT. It translates to CASSLRTGPGNTIYF.

The genes are TRBV18 and TRBJ1-2; 8 bases fit TRBD1. Germline CDR1 and CDR2: KGHSH and LQKENI. This CDR3 has 15 amino acids. With V trimmed by 0 bases and J by 4 bases, 4 bases remained unmatched. The CDR3 region is CASSPPGQGTYGYTF. CDR3 bases: TGTGCCAGCTCACCACCTGGACAGGGAACCTATGGCTACACCTTC.

In the case of this clone: Other DNA sequences in this specimen translate into the identical CDR3. V and J are TRBV18 and TRBJ2-1, with 7 nucleotides matching TRBD2. The V and J ends lost 2 bases and 4 bases, in that order; junction bases with no gene match: 5. Germline V gene sequence: CDR1 KGHSH, CDR2 LQKENI. CDR3 length: 15 residues. In DNA, the CDR3 is TGTGCCAGCTCACCAAATTCGGGAGGATACAATGAGCAGTTCTTC. It is translated as CASSPNSGGYNEQFF.

J is TRBJ1-2 and V is TRBV7-9; 7 nucleotides line up with TRBD1. Germline CDR1 is SEHNR and CDR2 is FQNEAQ (reference sequence). V was pared by 2 bases and J by 7 bases, with 4 bases of the junction left unmatched. The CDR3 extends over 13 amino acids. The CDR3 bases are TGTGCCAGCAGCTTAAGGGGGCAGCGTGGCTACACCTTC. Translating gives CASSLRGQRGYTF.

This clone has a single count. The chain combines TRBV28 with TRBJ2-3; possible D gene TRBD1, 6 bases. V lost 5 bases to trimming and J lost 5 bases, with 17 bases between them. From germline, CDR1 is MDHEN and CDR2 SYDVKM. The CDR3 length is 15 residues. CDR3 amino acids: CASSINTGNEDTQYF. Written as DNA, the CDR3 is TGTGCCAGCAGTATCAATACAGGGAACGAAGATACGCAGTATTTT.

This clone has just a few counts. V is TRBV6-6 and J is TRBJ1-5; possibly TRBD1 for D (6 bases). Germline lookup yields CDR1 MNHNY and CDR2 SVGAGI (reference sequence). There are 16 residues in the CDR3. V was cut by 4 bases and J by 2 bases, with 15 bases left in between. CDR3 loop: CASSFTGSVGNQPQHF. CDR3 DNA sequence: TGTGCCAGCAGTTTCACAGGGAGCGTGGGCAATCAGCCCCAGCATTTT.

The gene calls are TRBV30 and TRBJ2-1; 9 nucleotides match TRBD2. This CDR3 has 14 amino acids. Germline loops: CDR1 GTSNPN, CDR2 SVGIG (reference sequence). V lost 0 bases to trimming and J lost 6 bases; unmatched junction nucleotides: 3. This chain's CDR3 is CAWSVGREGNEQFF. CDR3 bases: TGTGCCTGGAGTGTAGGGCGGGAGGGCAATGAGCAGTTCTTC.

The table lists this clone with a count of one. V usage is TRBV18 and J usage is TRBJ1-4; no definite D call. CDR1 and CDR2 from the germline V gene are KGHSH and LQKENI. CDR3 length: 16 residues. V gave up 5 bases and J gave up 0 bases, with 13 bases separating them. CDR3 region: CASSVKTEPTNEKLFF. CDR3 nucleotide sequence: TGTGCCAGCTCAGTCAAAACAGAACCAACTAATGAAAAACTGTTTTTT.

This chain links TRBV7-2 with TRBJ2-3; 11 bases align to TRBD2. Germline CDR1 reads SGHTA; CDR2 reads FQGNSA. The V segment lost 8 bases and the J segment 3 bases; nucleotides outside the gene matches: 7. This CDR3 contains 15 residues. The CDR3 DNA reads TGTGCCAGCGTTTGGAGACTAGCGGGGACAGATACGCAGTATTTT. Its protein product is CASVWRLAGTDTQYF.

This chain uses TRBV4-3 with TRBJ1-3; no reliable D call. Trimming took off 3 bases at V and 0 bases at J, with 21 bases between the two ends. Germline CDR1 reads LGHNA; CDR2 reads YSLEER. This CDR3 is 19 amino acids long. CDR3 in amino acids: CASSQALYSGGSSGNTIYF. The CDR3 bases are TGCGCCAGCAGCCAGGCCCTGTACAGTGGAGGTAGCTCTGGAAACACCATATATTTT.

The genes are TRBV10-3 and TRBJ2-7; 7 nucleotides match TRBD1. J lost 0 bases, V lost 3 bases, and 8 bases had no gene match. The CDR3 is made up of 16 amino acids. Germline assignment: CDR1 ENHRY and CDR2 SYGVKD. The CDR3, as DNA: TGTGCCATCAGTGACACGCCCCGGGACAGCTCCTACGAGCAGTACTTC. Amino acids: CAISDTPRDSSYEQYF.

In DNA, the CDR3 is TGTGCCAGCAGCGTGACAGCCAGCTCCTATAATTCACCCCTCCACTTT. Protein: CASSVTASSYNSPLHF. V usage is TRBV9 and J usage is TRBJ1-6; weak D call: TRBD1 (5 bases). The V and J ends lost 2 bases and 0 bases respectively, with 9 bases between them. Germline V gene sequence: CDR1 SGDLS, CDR2 YYNGEE. This CDR3 comprises 16 residues.

This clone showed up just a few times. The chain links TRBV18 to TRBJ1-2; 7 nucleotides line up with TRBD1. CDR1 KGHSH and CDR2 LQKENI come from the germline V gene. This CDR3 has 17 residues. Losses at the gene ends were 6 bases for V and 4 bases for J; bases not matched to a gene: 17. The CDR3 region is CASSTSRDSPGSYGYTF. CDR3 DNA: TGTGCCAGCTCCACTTCCCGGGACAGTCCTGGAAGCTATGGCTACACCTTC.

The chain employs TRBV5-1 and TRBJ1-5; 8 bases fit TRBD1. The V gene's germline CDR1 is SGHRS and CDR2 YFSETQ. The V gene end was trimmed by 4 bases and the J gene end by 4 bases; junction bases not matched to a gene: 4. The CDR3 has 14 residues. The CDR3 is CASSRGTGNQPQHF. Here the CDR3 DNA reads TGCGCCAGCAGCCGAGGGACAGGAAATCAGCCCCAGCATTTT. Variable domain in full (rest from reference TRBV5-1 and TRBJ1-5): KAGVTQTPRYLIKTRGQQVTLSCSPISGHRSVSWYQQTPGQGLQFLFEYFSETQRNKGNFPGRFSGRQFSNSRSEMNVSTLELGDSALYLCASSRGTGNQPQHFGDGTRLSIL.

The V and J genes are TRBV19 and TRBJ2-3, with 10 bases aligning to TRBD2. Germline V gene data show CDR1 as LNHDA and CDR2 as SQIVND (reference sequence). The CDR3 loop spans 17 amino acids. With V trimmed by 3 bases and J by 0 bases, 6 bases remained unmatched. CDR3 sequence: CASSIATSGTSTDTQYF. Here the CDR3 DNA reads TGTGCCAGTAGTATCGCAACTAGCGGGACTAGCACAGATACGCAGTATTTT.

This clone was counted once. The V call is TRBV28, the J call TRBJ1-4; D gene ambiguous. CDR3 length: 16 residues. Germline CDR1 reads MDHEN; CDR2 reads SYDVKM. The V gene lost 5 bases and the J gene lost 2 bases, with 15 bases spanning the gap. The CDR3 sequence: CASSDPRGGTNEKLFF. The CDR3 DNA is TGTGCCAGCAGTGACCCCCGGGGAGGGACTAATGAAAAACTGTTTTTT. Together with reference TRBV28 and TRBJ1-4, the CDR3 gives the full variable domain: DVKVTQSSRYLVKRTGEKVFLECVQDMDHENMFWYRQDPGLGLRLIYFSYDVKMKEKGDIPEGYSVSREKKERFSLILESASTNQTSMYLCASSDPRGGTNEKLFFGSGTQLSVL.

The rearrangement uses TRBV7-2 and TRBJ2-2; 8 bases are shared with TRBD1. Germline lookup yields CDR1 SGHTA and CDR2 FQGNSA. The CDR3 contains 15 residues. With 5 bases clipped from V and 5 bases from J, the junction kept 7 bases outside the gene matches. Written as DNA, the CDR3 is TGTGCCAGCAGCCCTGGACAGGGCGGGACCGGGGAGCTGTTTTTT. Protein sequence: CASSPGQGGTGELFF.

The V gene is TRBV5-4, the J gene TRBJ1-1, with 7 bases identical to TRBD1. The CDR3 consists of 17 residues. The germline V gene encodes CDR1 SGHNT and CDR2 YYREEE (reference sequence). With V trimmed by 7 bases and J by 0 bases, 15 bases remained unmatched. The CDR3 DNA is TGTGCCAGCCGAACCCTCGGATTAGGGGGCCTGAACACTGAAGCTTTCTTT. Protein product: CASRTLGLGGLNTEAFF.

This chain links TRBV23-1 with TRBJ2-7, with 10 bases that match TRBD1. TRBV23-1 is designated an ORF whose function remains uncertain. The CDR3 consists of 15 residues. J was trimmed by 3 bases and V by 0 bases; bases with no gene match: 2. The CDR3 loop is CASSQSGDRGYEQYF. CDR3 DNA: TGCGCCAGCAGTCAATCGGGGGACAGGGGCTACGAGCAGTACTTC.

The rearrangement joins TRBV5-8 to TRBJ2-4; D is possibly TRBD1 (6 bases). CDR3 length equals 16 residues. The V gene's germline CDR1 is SGHTS and CDR2 YDEGEE. V shed 0 bases and J shed 0 bases, with 10 bases lying between them. The CDR3 sequence: CASSLVQGLAKNIQYF. DNA for the CDR3: TGTGCCAGCAGCTTGGTCCAGGGGCTAGCCAAAAACATTCAGTACTTC. Full variable domain (remainder filled in from reference TRBV5-8 and TRBJ2-4): EAGVTQSPTHLIKTRGQQATLRCSPISGHTSVYWYQQALGLGLQFLLWYDEGEERNRGNFPPRFSGRQFPNYSSELNVNALELEDSALYLCASSLVQGLAKNIQYFGAGTRLSVL.

The rearrangement joins TRBV4-2 to TRBJ1-2; 10 nucleotides match TRBD1. Germline CDR1 and CDR2: LGHNA and YNFKEQ. The CDR3 is 16 residues long. V shed 0 bases, J shed 7 bases, and the junction held 8 bases outside the gene matches. CDR3 sequence reads: CASSQDRGTGAGGYTF. The DNA for the CDR3 is TGTGCCAGCAGCCAAGATCGAGGGACAGGGGCCGGTGGCTACACCTTC.

CDR3 in amino acids: CASSWDSLNQPQHF. The CDR3 region has the DNA TGTGCCAGTAGTTGGGACAGCCTGAATCAGCCCCAGCATTTT. This rearrangement joins TRBV19 to TRBJ1-5; 7 positions agree with TRBD1. CDR3 length: 14 residues. V was clipped by 5 bases and J by 4 bases; unmatched bases: 5. Germline V CDR1 and CDR2: LNHDA, SQIVND (reference sequence).

The CDR3 loop is CASIVRVLICFLGAGETQYF. The CDR3 bases are TGTGCCAGCATTGTAAGGGTGCTAATATGTTTTTTGGGCGCGGGTGAGACCCAGTACTTC. The rearrangement links TRBV9 to TRBJ2-5; a possible D gene is TRBD2 (5 bases). The CDR3 has 20 amino acids. Germline V lookup: CDR1 SGDLS, CDR2 YYNGEE. Trimming removed 6 bases at V and 5 bases at J, with 35 bases between.